At least ten counts were recorded for the clone carrying this T cell receptor beta chain. The sample belongs to a study of T-cell reconstitution after alpha-beta-depleted transplantation in children. Preparation of the TCRbeta library was carried out with unique molecular identifiers. TCRdb reprocessed the PCR reads via MiXCR and lists one record per CDR3 protein. The sample holds roughly 350,000 distinct CDR3 sequences, 15% to 20% seen once. V dropped 4 bases and J dropped 0 bases, with 11 bases sitting between them. This CDR3 region has 14 residues. Germline V CDR1 and CDR2: SGHRS, YFSETQ. This material consisted of PBMCs, mostly from graft donor cells, taken 360 days after TCRalphabeta/CD19-depleted stem cell transplant. This sequence was found in a male patient aged 2-15 years who had a stem cell transplant for acute lymphoblastic leukemia, so the T cells may come from the graft donor. The chain uses TRBV5-1 and TRBJ2-7, with D maybe TRBD2 (6 bases). The CDR3: CASSLDGSSYEQYF. CDR3 bases: TGCGCCAGCAGCCTCGACGGGAGCTCCTACGAGCAGTACTTC.